This TCR beta chain is drawn from a study of monozygotic twins with inflammatory bowel disease. The CDR3 consists of 12 residues. TCRdb re-called the 5' RACE reads, yielding one record per CDR3 amino acid sequence without DNA. Recorded here are 330,000 or so distinct CDR3 sequences; the top ten clones represent approximately 2%. Material for sequencing was blood. The rearrangement joins TRBV12-3 or TRBV12-4 to TRBJ1-1; there is no DNA to check the TCRdb D call of TRBD1. This sequence originates from a human donor with ulcerative colitis or Crohn's disease, or a healthy co-twin of an affected twin (not recorded which). This chain's CDR3 is CASTSDSLKAFF.